This TCR beta chain was found in a study of response to subunit inactivated influenza vaccine. Study-level points and caveats: After each seasonal influenza vaccination, few new T cells are recruited, the authors suggested.

Comments on this clonotype: Its target is not known.

CDR3 length: 14 amino acids. Trimming removed 3 bases from V and 1 base from J, with 10 bases in between. TCRdb passed the RT-PCR reads through MiXCR, listing each CDR3 protein once. Among more than 250,000 distinct CDR3 sequences, about a fifth were seen once, and the ten largest hold 10% to 13%. This sequence joins TRBV12-3 or TRBV12-4 and TRBJ2-7; either TRBD1 or TRBD2 may fit D (5 bases each). The TCR originated in a man aged 50-75 years who received an inactivated influenza vaccine. Sequencing was performed on PBMCs from blood, taken less than 22 months after vaccination. The DNA for the CDR3 is TGTGCCAGCAGTTTCCTCGGGACGTCCTACGAGCAGTACTTC. It yields the protein CASSFLGTSYEQYF.